This record concerns one T cell receptor (beta chain) sequence. Its antigen is currently not known. Per-base quality was not reported, and no clone a single base away is much larger than it. The library came from 5' RACE. Sequencing was carried out with an Illumina HiSeq 2500. A second PCR of roughly 7 to 11 cycles was performed with a sample-barcoded 5' primer and a J-beta primer mix. Each TCR beta cDNA molecule received a unique molecular identifier from a template-switch 5' adaptor carrying 12 random nucleotides. Each sample yielded at least 3 million CDR3-containing paired-end reads. All of the RNA was converted into first-strand cDNA using the Mint cDNA synthesis kit, with a TRBC-specific oligonucleotide serving as the primer. All cDNA was treated with uracil-DNA glycosylase and then went through a first 18-cycle PCR with the universal primers M1SS and BC2_uni_R. The source study handled its data this way. For normalization, 1 million high-quality reads were randomly selected from each sample, with every read carrying a distinct molecular identifier. Instead of being binned into consensus sequences, reads that shared molecular identifiers were thrown out. CDR3 identification, clonotype clustering and error correction used MiTCR with a Q25 quality threshold and the strictest error-elimination algorithm. A nonparametric unseen species model with Euler transformation was used to estimate lower-bound total TCR beta diversity. TCRdb took the public reads, trimmed them with fastp at Q25, ran MiXCR for clone calling and kept in-frame beta chains. Each entry is one CDR3 protein sequence, shown with its most common DNA and genes. V and J calls and clone size were set by TCRdb, not the authors. Within this sample are about 1.8 million distinct CDR3 sequences, with about 50% of them counted one time only. The top ten hold less than 2.5% of the sample.

Spanning cysteine to phenylalanine, the CDR3 consists of 15 amino acids. Left in the record is the CDR3 DNA by itself, 45 bases read in frame from the first base. The germline ends are 12 bases apart after V is trimmed by 4 bases and J by 1 base. CDR1 LGHNT and CDR2 FRNRAP were looked up in the germline V gene. The donors were about 40 Caucasian individuals from Russia, aged roughly 6 to 100 years, who were systemically healthy. Each donor gave approximately 10 milliliters of peripheral blood, collected into EDTA-treated Vacutainer tubes. Ficoll-Paque density-gradient centrifugation was used to isolate PBMCs, with at least 6.5 million per sample. Trizol reagent was used to extract total RNA from the PBMCs, yielding at least 6 micrograms per sample. For every donor, flow cytometry on a PBMC aliquot measured the percentage of naive CD45RAhigh/CD27high T cells. The sample originates from a study of blood T cells in healthy people across ages (dated by TCRdb to between 2014 and 2017). Context from the whole study: Template switching captured roughly one uniquely barcoded TCR beta cDNA molecule per two T cells in model experiments. The study measured age-related changes in TCR beta repertoire diversity using deep sequencing normalized with unique cDNA molecular identifiers. Donors of different ages were randomly distributed across sequencing lanes to avoid experimental bias. Two additional independent replicas of 1 million unique cDNA reads from the same blood draw were analyzed for two donors (one aged 18 to 29 and one aged 80 or older). The donors were divided into four age groups: young (average around 16 years), middle-aged (about 40), aged (roughly 60) and long-lived (around 80).

Study-level results and caveats: A strong correlation was found between observed TCR beta diversity and the percentage of naive T cells measured by flow cytometry. As age increased, observed TCR beta diversity per million T cells dropped in a roughly linear way, and a significant reduction was already evident by age 40. Estimates of total diversity based on one million sequenced T cells were considered lower bounds and underestimates. Compared with the aged group, the long-lived group had more naive CD4+ T cells, fewer expanded clones and increased TCR diversity, suggesting age selection. Because donor CMV infection status was unknown, age-related changes in expanded clonotypes were potentially confounded. Since profiling was done on bulk unsorted PBMCs, naive and antigen-experienced compartments could not be conclusively compared.

This clonotype originated in a woman between 40 and 50 years old in good health. Recombination linked TRBV12-5 to TRBJ2-3, with the D gene uncertain. Specimen: blood. The sequence in DNA is TGTGCTAGTGGTTCCATAAGGGATGGCACAGATACGCAGTATTTT. Translated, this is CASGSIRDGTDTQYF.